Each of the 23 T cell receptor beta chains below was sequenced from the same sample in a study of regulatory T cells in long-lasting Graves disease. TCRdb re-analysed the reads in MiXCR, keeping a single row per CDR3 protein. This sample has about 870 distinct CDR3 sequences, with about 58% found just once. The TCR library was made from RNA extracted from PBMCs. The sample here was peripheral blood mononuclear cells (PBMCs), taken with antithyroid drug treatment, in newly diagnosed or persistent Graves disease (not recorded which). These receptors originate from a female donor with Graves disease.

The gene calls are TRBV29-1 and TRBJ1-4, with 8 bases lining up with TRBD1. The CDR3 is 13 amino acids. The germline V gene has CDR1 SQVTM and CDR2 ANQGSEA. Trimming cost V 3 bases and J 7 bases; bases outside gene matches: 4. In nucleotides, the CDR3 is TGCAGCGTTGATCGAGGACAGGGTGAAAAACTGTTTTTT. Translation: CSVDRGQGEKLFF.

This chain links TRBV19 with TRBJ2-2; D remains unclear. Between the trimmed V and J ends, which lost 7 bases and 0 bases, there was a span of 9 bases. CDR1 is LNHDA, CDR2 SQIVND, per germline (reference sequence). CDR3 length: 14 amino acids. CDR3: CASIGRTNTGELFF. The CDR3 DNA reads TGTGCCAGTATCGGACGGACGAACACCGGGGAGCTGTTTTTT.

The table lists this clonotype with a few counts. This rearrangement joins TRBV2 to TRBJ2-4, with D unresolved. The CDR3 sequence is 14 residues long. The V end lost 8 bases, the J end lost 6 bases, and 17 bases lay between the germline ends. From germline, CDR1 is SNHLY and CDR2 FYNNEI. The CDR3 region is CASGPSPPRNIQYF. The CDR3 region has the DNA TGTGCCAGCGGCCCCTCTCCCCCAAGAAACATTCAGTACTTC. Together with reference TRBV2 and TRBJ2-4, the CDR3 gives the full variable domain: EPEVTQTPSHQVTQMGQEVILRCVPISNHLYFYWYRQILGQKVEFLVSFYNNEISEKSEIFDDQFSVERPDGSNFTLKIRSTKLEDSAMYFCASGPSPPRNIQYFGAGTRLSVL.

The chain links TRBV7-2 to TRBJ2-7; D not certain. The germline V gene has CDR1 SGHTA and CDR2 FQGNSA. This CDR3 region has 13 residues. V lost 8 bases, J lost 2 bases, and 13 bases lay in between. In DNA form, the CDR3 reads TGTGCCAGCGGGTTCCTTGGAGCCTACGAGCAGTACTTC. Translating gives CASGFLGAYEQYF.

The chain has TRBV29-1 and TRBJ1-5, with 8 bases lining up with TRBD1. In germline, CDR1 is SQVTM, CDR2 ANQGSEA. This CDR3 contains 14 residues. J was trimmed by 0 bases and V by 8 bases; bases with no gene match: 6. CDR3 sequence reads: CSTWTGNSNQPQHF. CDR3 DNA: TGCAGCACCTGGACAGGGAATAGCAATCAGCCCCAGCATTTT.

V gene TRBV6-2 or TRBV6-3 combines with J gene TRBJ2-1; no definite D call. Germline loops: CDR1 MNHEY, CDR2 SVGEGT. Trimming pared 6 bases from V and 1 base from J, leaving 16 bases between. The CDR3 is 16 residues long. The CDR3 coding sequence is TGTGCCAGCAGCCCACCGGAGTACACTTCCTACAATGAGCAGTTCTTC. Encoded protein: CASSPPEYTSYNEQFF.

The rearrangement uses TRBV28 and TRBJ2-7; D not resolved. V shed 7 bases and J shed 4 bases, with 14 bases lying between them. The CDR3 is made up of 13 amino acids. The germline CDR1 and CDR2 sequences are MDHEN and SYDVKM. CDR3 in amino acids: CASIRPGTYEQYF. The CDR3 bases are TGTGCCAGCATACGCCCAGGAACTTACGAGCAGTACTTC.

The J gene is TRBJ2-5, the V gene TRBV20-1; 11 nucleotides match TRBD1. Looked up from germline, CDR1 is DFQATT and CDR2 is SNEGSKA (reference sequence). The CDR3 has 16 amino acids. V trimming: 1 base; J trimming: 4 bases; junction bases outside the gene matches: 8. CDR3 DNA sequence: TGCAGTGCTAGAGGGACCTTGGACAGGGGGCCAGAGACCCAGTACTTC. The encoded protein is CSARGTLDRGPETQYF.

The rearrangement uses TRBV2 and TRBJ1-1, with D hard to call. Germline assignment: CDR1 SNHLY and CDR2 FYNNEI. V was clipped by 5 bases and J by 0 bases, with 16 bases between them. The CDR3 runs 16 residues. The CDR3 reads CASSLMSSTLNTEAFF. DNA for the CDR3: TGTGCCAGCAGTCTCATGTCCTCGACACTGAACACTGAAGCTTTCTTT.

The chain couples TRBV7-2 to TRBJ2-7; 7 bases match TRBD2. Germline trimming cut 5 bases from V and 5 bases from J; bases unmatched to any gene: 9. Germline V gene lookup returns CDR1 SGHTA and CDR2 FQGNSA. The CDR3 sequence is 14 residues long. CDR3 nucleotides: TGTGCCAGCAGCCGCGGCGGGAGCAGCAACGAGCAGTACTTC. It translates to CASSRGGSSNEQYF. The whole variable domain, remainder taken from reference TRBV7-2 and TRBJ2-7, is GAGVSQSPSNKVTEKGKDVELRCDPISGHTALYWYRQSLGQGLEFLIYFQGNSAPDKSGLPSDRFSAERTGGSVSTLTIQRTQQEDSAVYLCASSRGGSSNEQYFGPGTRLTVT.

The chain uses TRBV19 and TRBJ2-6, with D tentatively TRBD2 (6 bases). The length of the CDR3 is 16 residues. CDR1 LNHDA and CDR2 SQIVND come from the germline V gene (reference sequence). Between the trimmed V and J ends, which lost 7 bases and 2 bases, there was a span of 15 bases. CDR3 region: CASTRDFLTGANVLTF. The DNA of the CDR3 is TGTGCCAGTACCCGGGACTTCCTGACTGGGGCCAACGTCCTGACTTTC.

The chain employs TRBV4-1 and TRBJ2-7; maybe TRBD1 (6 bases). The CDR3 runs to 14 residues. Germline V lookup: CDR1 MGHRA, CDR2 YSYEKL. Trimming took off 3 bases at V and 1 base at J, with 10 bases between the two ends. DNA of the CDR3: TGCGCCAGCAGCCAGGGGGCCCAGTCCTACGAGCAGTACTTC. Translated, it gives CASSQGAQSYEQYF.

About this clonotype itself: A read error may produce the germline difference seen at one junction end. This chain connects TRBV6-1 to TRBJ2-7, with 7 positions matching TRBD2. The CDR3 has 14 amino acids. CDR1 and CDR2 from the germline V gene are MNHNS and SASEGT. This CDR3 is CPSSTGGRAYEQYF. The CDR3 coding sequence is TGTCCCAGCAGTACTGGAGGGAGGGCCTACGAGCAGTACTTC.

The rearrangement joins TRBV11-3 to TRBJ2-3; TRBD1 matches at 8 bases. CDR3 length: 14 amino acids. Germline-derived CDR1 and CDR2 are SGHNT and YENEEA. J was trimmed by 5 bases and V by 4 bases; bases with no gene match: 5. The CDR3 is CASSSRQGLDTQYF. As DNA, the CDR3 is TGTGCCAGCAGCTCCAGACAGGGGTTAGATACGCAGTATTTT. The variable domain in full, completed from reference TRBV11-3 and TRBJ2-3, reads EAGVVQSPRYKIIEKKQPVAFWCNPISGHNTLYWYLQNLGQGPELLIRYENEEAVDDSQLPKDRFSAERLKGVDSTLKIQPAELGDSAVYLCASSSRQGLDTQYFGPGTRLTVL.

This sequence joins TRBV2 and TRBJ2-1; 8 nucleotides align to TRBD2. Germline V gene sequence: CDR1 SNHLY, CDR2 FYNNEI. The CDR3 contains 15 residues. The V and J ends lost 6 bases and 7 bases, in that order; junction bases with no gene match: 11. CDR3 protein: CASRLPGTRQNEQFF. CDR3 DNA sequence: TGTGCCAGCAGGCTTCCCGGGACTAGACAGAATGAGCAGTTCTTC.

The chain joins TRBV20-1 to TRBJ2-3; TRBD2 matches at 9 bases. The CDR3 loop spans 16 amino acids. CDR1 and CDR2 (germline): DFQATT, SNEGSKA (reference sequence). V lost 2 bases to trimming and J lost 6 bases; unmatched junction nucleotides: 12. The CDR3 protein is CSARTPSGTFGDTQYF. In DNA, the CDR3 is TGCAGTGCTAGAACCCCTAGCGGGACATTCGGCGATACGCAGTATTTT.

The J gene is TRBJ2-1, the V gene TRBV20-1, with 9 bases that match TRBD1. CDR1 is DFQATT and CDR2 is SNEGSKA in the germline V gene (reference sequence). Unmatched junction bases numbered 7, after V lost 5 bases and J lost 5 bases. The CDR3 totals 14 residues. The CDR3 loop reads CSAPRDRVDNEQFF. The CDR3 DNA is TGCAGTGCTCCCCGGGACAGGGTGGACAATGAGCAGTTCTTC.

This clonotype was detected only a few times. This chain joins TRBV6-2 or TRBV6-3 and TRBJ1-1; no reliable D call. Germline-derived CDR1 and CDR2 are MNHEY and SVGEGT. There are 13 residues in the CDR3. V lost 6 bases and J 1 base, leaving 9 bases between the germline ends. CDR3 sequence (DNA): TGTGCCAGCAGAGAGCCGGGGAACACTGAAGCTTTCTTT. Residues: CASREPGNTEAFF.

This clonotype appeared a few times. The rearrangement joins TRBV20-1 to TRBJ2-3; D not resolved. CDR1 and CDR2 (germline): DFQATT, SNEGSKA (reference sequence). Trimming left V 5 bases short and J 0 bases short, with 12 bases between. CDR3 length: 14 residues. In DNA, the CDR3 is TGCAGTGCTCCGACTGGGTCGAGCACAGATACGCAGTATTTT. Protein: CSAPTGSSTDTQYF.

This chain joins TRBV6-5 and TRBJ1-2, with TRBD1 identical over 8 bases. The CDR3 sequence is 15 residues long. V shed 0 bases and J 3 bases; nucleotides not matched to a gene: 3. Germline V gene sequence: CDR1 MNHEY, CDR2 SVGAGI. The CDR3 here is CASSYSGQGDYGYTF. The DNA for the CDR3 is TGTGCCAGCAGTTACTCCGGACAGGGAGACTATGGCTACACCTTC.

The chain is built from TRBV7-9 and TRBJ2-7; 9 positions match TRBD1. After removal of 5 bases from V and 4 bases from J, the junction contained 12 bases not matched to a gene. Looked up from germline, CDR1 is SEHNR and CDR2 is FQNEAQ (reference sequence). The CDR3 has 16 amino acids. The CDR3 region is CASSPTAQGALYEQYF. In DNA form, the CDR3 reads TGTGCCAGCAGCCCGACAGCACAGGGGGCCTTGTACGAGCAGTACTTC.

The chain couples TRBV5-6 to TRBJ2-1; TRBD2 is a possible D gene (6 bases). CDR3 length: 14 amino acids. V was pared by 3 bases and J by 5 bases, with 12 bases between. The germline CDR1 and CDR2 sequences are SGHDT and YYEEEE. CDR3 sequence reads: CASSWGTVNNEQFF. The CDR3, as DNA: TGTGCCAGCAGCTGGGGGACTGTAAACAATGAGCAGTTCTTC.

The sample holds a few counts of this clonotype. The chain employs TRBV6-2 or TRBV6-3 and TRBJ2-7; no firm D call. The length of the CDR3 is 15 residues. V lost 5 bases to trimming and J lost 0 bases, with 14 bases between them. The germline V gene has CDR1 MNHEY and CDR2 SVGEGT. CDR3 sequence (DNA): TGTGCCAGCAGTACATCGACTGTCCTCTCCTACGAGCAGTACTTC. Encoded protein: CASSTSTVLSYEQYF.